A selection of T cell receptor beta chains follows, all from one sample in a study of type 1 regulatory T cells. TCRdb analysed the reads with MiXCR anew, one entry per CDR3 protein. The repertoire holds around 88,000 distinct CDR3 sequences, with 31% as singletons. The sample taken for sequencing was CD4+ T cells, either the whole sample or a sorted fraction (not recorded which). The receptors here all came from a human donor in good health. Both conserved end residues are part of each CDR3. The D gene is left open where the match is weak. Only part of the rows carry a size: once, few, many, or a class if the clone is expanded.

D: .; J: TRBJ2-3; V: TRBV20-1; size: .; CDR3: CSGQYSTDTQYF; DNA: TGCAGTGGGCAATATAGCACAGATACGCAGTATTTT
D: .; J: TRBJ1-5; V: TRBV7-8; size: few; CDR3: CASSLLQRDSNQPQHF; DNA: TGTGCCAGCAGCTTATTGCAAAGAGATAGCAATCAGCCCCAGCATTTT
D: .; J: TRBJ2-5; V: TRBV12-5; size: .; CDR3: CASGLGPGETQYF; DNA: TGTGCTAGTGGTCTGGGACCCGGGGAGACCCAGTACTTC
D: .; J: TRBJ2-1; V: TRBV7-2; size: .; CDR3: CASGTPSYNEQFF; DNA: TGTGCCAGCGGTACCCCGTCCTACAATGAGCAGTTCTTC
D: .; J: TRBJ2-5; V: TRBV5-1; size: .; CDR3: CASSFDRTYQETQYF; DNA: TGCGCCAGCAGCTTCGACAGAACGTACCAAGAGACCCAGTACTTC
D: .; J: TRBJ1-1; V: TRBV2; size: .; CDR3: CASSADRLNTEAFF; DNA: TGTGCCAGCAGTGCGGACAGACTTAACACTGAAGCTTTCTTT
D: .; J: TRBJ2-3; V: TRBV14; size: .; CDR3: CASSQEVVGTDTQYF; DNA: TGTGCCAGCAGCCAAGAGGTGGTAGGCACAGATACGCAGTATTTT
D: .; J: TRBJ1-2; V: TRBV7-9; size: many; CDR3: CASSLVRPGRRYGYTF; DNA: TGTGCCAGCAGCTTAGTGAGACCGGGACGTAGATATGGCTACACCTTC
D: .; J: TRBJ1-3; V: TRBV20-1; size: few; CDR3: CSATTTAGNTIYF; DNA: TGCAGTGCTACCACGACAGCTGGAAACACCATATATTTT
D: .; J: TRBJ2-7; V: TRBV12-3/TRBV12-4; size: .; CDR3: CASSPGAGRNEQYF; DNA: TGTGCCAGCAGCCCGGGGGCAGGGCGGAACGAGCAGTACTTC
D: TRBD2; J: TRBJ2-3; V: TRBV3-1; size: .; CDR3: CASGTSGPTDTQYF; DNA: TGTGCCAGCGGGACTAGCGGACCAACAGATACGCAGTATTTT
D: .; J: TRBJ2-7; V: TRBV7-2; size: .; CDR3: CASSLGDGAESSYEQYF; DNA: TGTGCCAGCAGCTTAGGTGACGGCGCCGAAAGCTCCTACGAGCAGTACTTC
D: .; J: TRBJ2-3; V: TRBV13; size: .; CDR3: CASSSSNTDTQYF; DNA: TGTGCCAGCAGCTCCAGTAACACAGATACGCAGTATTTT
D: .; J: TRBJ1-4; V: TRBV20-1; size: .; CDR3: CSASGSREKLFF; DNA: TGCAGTGCTTCGGGAAGCAGGGAAAAACTGTTTTTT
D: TRBD1; J: TRBJ2-5; V: TRBV5-4; size: .; CDR3: CASRTTGVRQETQYF; DNA: TGTGCCAGCAGGACGACAGGGGTCAGGCAAGAGACCCAGTACTTC
D: .; J: TRBJ1-1; V: TRBV3-1; size: .; CDR3: CASSPFGSDTEAFF; DNA: TGTGCCAGCAGCCCTTTCGGGTCTGACACTGAAGCTTTCTTT
D: .; J: TRBJ2-1; V: TRBV5-5; size: .; CDR3: CASSLGDTEQFF; DNA: TGTGCCAGCAGCTTGGGTGACACCGAGCAGTTCTTC
D: .; J: TRBJ2-2; V: TRBV11-2; size: few; CDR3: CASSSIRAGELFF; DNA: TGTGCCAGCAGCTCCATCAGGGCCGGGGAGCTGTTTTTT
D: .; J: TRBJ1-5; V: TRBV20-1; size: .; CDR3: CSALWDTNQPQHF; DNA: TGCAGTGCCCTATGGGACACAAATCAGCCCCAGCATTTT
D: TRBD2; J: TRBJ2-3; V: TRBV5-5; size: .; CDR3: CASNFSGNSDTQYF; DNA: TGTGCCAGCAACTTTAGCGGGAACTCAGATACGCAGTATTTT
D: .; J: TRBJ2-7; V: TRBV29-1; size: .; CDR3: CSVGAPRGATNEQYF; DNA: TGCAGCGTTGGAGCCCCCCGGGGGGCGACGAACGAGCAGTACTTC
D: TRBD2; J: TRBJ2-7; V: TRBV29-1; size: .; CDR3: CSVREGGGNEQYF; DNA: TGCAGCGTTCGGGAGGGAGGAGGGAACGAGCAGTACTTC
D: .; J: TRBJ2-7; V: TRBV5-8; size: .; CDR3: CASNFGRAAGEQYF; DNA: TGTGCCAGCAACTTTGGACGGGCGGCGGGGGAGCAGTACTTC
D: TRBD1; J: TRBJ2-2; V: TRBV9; size: .; CDR3: CASSVEGVGTGNTGELFF; DNA: TGTGCCAGCAGCGTAGAAGGTGTGGGGACAGGTAACACCGGGGAGCTGTTTTTT
D: .; J: TRBJ2-7; V: TRBV7-2; size: few; CDR3: CASSRGGSVNSYEQYF; DNA: TGTGCCAGCAGCCGAGGGGGTAGCGTAAATTCCTACGAGCAGTACTTC
D: TRBD2; J: TRBJ2-1; V: TRBV4-2; size: few; CDR3: CASKTSGDNEQFF; DNA: TGTGCCAGCAAAACTAGCGGAGACAATGAGCAGTTCTTC
D: TRBD2; J: TRBJ2-1; V: TRBV24-1; size: few; CDR3: CATSQTSGRINEQFF; DNA: TGTGCCACCAGTCAGACTAGCGGGAGGATTAATGAGCAGTTCTTC
D: TRBD1; J: TRBJ1-2; V: TRBV6-2/TRBV6-3; size: .; CDR3: CASSMDRGYGYTF; DNA: TGTGCCAGCAGTATGGACAGGGGCTATGGCTACACCTTC
D: TRBD1; J: TRBJ2-2; V: TRBV5-6; size: .; CDR3: CASSVVSLGQAGSGELFF; DNA: TGTGCCAGCAGCGTAGTGTCGTTAGGACAGGCAGGTTCCGGGGAGCTGTTTTTT
D: .; J: TRBJ2-7; V: TRBV3-1; size: .; CDR3: CASSPSTAYEQYF; DNA: TGTGCCAGCAGCCCATCTACAGCATACGAGCAGTACTTC
D: .; J: TRBJ2-2; V: TRBV6-1; size: .; CDR3: CASTGRAYTGELFF; DNA: TGTGCCTCCACAGGGAGGGCCTACACCGGGGAGCTGTTTTTT
D: TRBD2; J: TRBJ2-1; V: TRBV10-3; size: few; CDR3: CAISESGERGEQFF; DNA: TGTGCCATCAGTGAGTCGGGGGAGCGGGGCGAGCAGTTCTTC
D: .; J: TRBJ2-2; V: TRBV5-1; size: .; CDR3: CASSGMRDTGELFF; DNA: TGCGCCAGCAGCGGGATGCGGGACACCGGGGAGCTGTTTTTT
D: TRBD2; J: TRBJ2-1; V: TRBV19; size: once; CDR3: CASSNGLAGGSSYNEQSF; DNA: TGTGCCAGTAGTAACGGACTAGCGGGAGGGAGCTCCTACAATGAGCAGTCCTTC
D: .; J: TRBJ1-1; V: TRBV7-6; size: .; CDR3: CASSLADNTEAFF; DNA: TGTGCCAGCAGCTTAGCCGATAACACTGAAGCTTTCTTT
D: .; J: TRBJ2-7; V: TRBV6-1; size: few; CDR3: CASTKIGAYEQYF; DNA: TGTGCCAGCACCAAGATTGGGGCCTACGAGCAGTACTTC
D: .; J: TRBJ2-7; V: TRBV27; size: few; CDR3: CASSFRRGNYEQYF; DNA: TGTGCCAGCAGTTTCCGTCGCGGGAACTACGAGCAGTACTTC
D: .; J: TRBJ2-5; V: TRBV12-3/TRBV12-4; size: .; CDR3: CASSLGSVETQYF; DNA: TGTGCCAGCAGTTTGGGGTCAGTAGAGACCCAGTACTTC
D: .; J: TRBJ2-7; V: TRBV10-2; size: few; CDR3: CASTDPGYEQYF; DNA: TGCGCCAGCACCGACCCGGGCTACGAGCAGTACTTC
D: .; J: TRBJ1-1; V: TRBV5-5; size: few; CDR3: CASSSSLTGTEAFF; DNA: TGTGCCAGCAGCTCCTCTTTAACAGGCACTGAAGCTTTCTTT